This paragraph covers one T cell receptor beta chain sequence. No antigen is known for it. One base away lies a much larger clone, so this may be a sequencing read error. This sample was included in a study of shared clonotypes between healthy human individuals. Germline trimming cut 5 bases from V and 6 bases from J; bases unmatched to any gene: 4. Germline V gene sequence: CDR1 MDHEN, CDR2 SYDVKM. CDR3 length: 14 amino acids. Assay used: immunoSEQ multiplex PCR; TCRdb lists only in-frame clones, some missing. The table has hundreds of thousands of clones, around 72% seen once. Overall study results and limits: A handful of donors showed sharing of around 5.3% of naive CD4 clonotypes. Among non-shared clonotypes, generation probabilities were lower than among those shared by all four donors. Depth was large, yet rarefaction showed that sorted-subset sequencing was incomplete.

Sequencing used memory CD4+ T cells sorted from blood. Subset: CD45RA-negative fraction. The receptor was derived from a woman in her twenties or thirties in good health. The chain carries TRBV28 and TRBJ1-5; 10 bases align to TRBD1. The CDR3 spells CASSTGTGAQPQHF. The CDR3 DNA sequence: TGTGCCAGCAGTACCGGGACAGGGGCTCAGCCCCAGCATTTT.